These 21 T cell receptor beta chains came from one sample sequenced in a study of regulatory T cells in long-lasting Graves disease (dated by TCRdb to about 2021). The label giving this sample's time point can be read as: newly diagnosed GD, antithyroid drugs for less than 3 months. For both TCR sequencing and RNA sequencing, RNA was extracted from PBMCs in TRIzol. The method was multiplex PCR. Instrument on record: Illumina HiSeq 4000. TCR beta libraries were built with iRepertoire HTBI primers and Arm-PCR amplification of CDR3 regions. The public reads were quality trimmed at Q25 with fastp and then assembled into clones with MiXCR by TCRdb, keeping productive beta chains. Rows are unified per CDR3 protein, each entry keeping the most common DNA and genes. The sample profile shows a few hundred thousand distinct CDR3 sequences; 12% of them were found once. The ten largest clones add up to approximately 19% of the sample.

These sequences were also reported in another study, on T cells in Graves' hyperthyroidism and ophthalmopathy.

Sample: peripheral blood mononuclear cells (PBMCs), taken at new diagnosis, from a patient treated with antithyroid drugs. The source is a woman aged 18-35 years with Graves disease. Donor details come from another sample of the same person, matched by shared clones.

The genes are TRBV7-6 and TRBJ2-1, with 9 bases fitting TRBD1. Germline CDR1 is SGHVS and CDR2 is FNYEAQ. This CDR3 has 15 amino acids. V shed 4 bases, J shed 7 bases, and the junction held 8 bases outside the gene matches. CDR3 loop: CASSSRDREHNEQFF. CDR3 bases: TGTGCCAGCAGCTCCAGGGACAGGGAACATAATGAGCAGTTCTTC.

This clonotype was counted a few times. The CDR3, as DNA: TGTGCCAGGGGGTGCGAAACTAATGAAAAACTGTTTTTT. The encoded protein is CARGCETNEKLFF. The V call is TRBV25-1, the J call TRBJ1-4; D not certain. The CDR3 runs to 13 residues. Deletions cut 9 bases from V and 1 base from J, with 9 bases between. Germline loops: CDR1 MGHDK, CDR2 SYGVNS.

This clonotype occurred a few times. A much larger clonotype is one base distant, so this may be a read error. This rearrangement joins TRBV28 to TRBJ2-7, with unresolved D. Germline lookup yields CDR1 MDHEN and CDR2 SYDVKM. Trimming shortened V by 3 bases and J by 0 bases, and 6 bases separated the two germline ends. This CDR3 region has 13 residues. The CDR3 DNA reads as TGTGCCAGCAGTTTCCCAGTCTCCTACGAGCAGTACTTC. Translated, it gives CASSFPVSYEQYF.

V usage is TRBV28 and J usage is TRBJ1-1; D may be TRBD1 (6 bases). The CDR3 is 12 residues long. V was pared by 6 bases and J by 7 bases, with 12 bases between. In germline, CDR1 is MDHEN, CDR2 SYDVKM. The chain's CDR3 is CASRIIQGEAFF. The CDR3 DNA reads as TGTGCCAGCAGGATCATACAGGGTGAAGCTTTCTTT.

This sequence joins TRBV7-3 and TRBJ2-3, with D perhaps TRBD2 (7 bases). The CDR3 contains 16 residues. V lost 1 base to trimming and J lost 2 bases, with 13 bases between them. Germline V gives CDR1 SGHTA, CDR2 FQGTGA. Here the CDR3 DNA reads TGTGCCAGCAGCTTAAGGGGGCTAGCGGACACAGATACGCAGTATTTT. This translates into CASSLRGLADTDTQYF.

This clonotype was found many times. This chain links TRBV10-1 with TRBJ1-6; D unresolved. Trimming cost V 0 bases and J 8 bases, with 11 bases left between them. Looked up from germline, CDR1 is WNHNN and CDR2 is SYGVQD (reference sequence). The CDR3 runs to 15 residues. The CDR3: CASSESIGGDSPLHF. The CDR3 DNA reads TGCGCCAGCAGTGAGTCTATCGGCGGAGATTCACCCCTCCACTTT.

This clonotype came up many times. This chain uses TRBV20-1 with TRBJ2-1, with 9 bases fitting TRBD2. Germline CDR1 DFQATT, CDR2 SNEGSKA (reference sequence). The CDR3 spans 15 residues. Trimming removed 7 bases from V and 7 bases from J; junction bases left unmatched: 14. The DNA of the CDR3 is TGCAGTGGCAGCCCCGTAGCGGGAGTCTGGAATGAGCAGTTCTTC. Translating gives CSGSPVAGVWNEQFF.

This clonotype was observed many times. The chain couples TRBV20-1 to TRBJ2-7; 10 bases fit TRBD2. CDR3 length: 14 residues. CDR1 is DFQATT and CDR2 is SNEGSKA in the germline V gene (reference sequence). After removal of 1 base from V and 4 bases from J, the junction contained 4 bases not matched to a gene. The CDR3 region has the DNA TGCAGTGCTAGAGCCGCTAGCGGGAGTTACGAGCAGTACTTC. Translating gives CSARAASGSYEQYF.

This clonotype was observed at least ten times. The chain uses TRBV5-1 and TRBJ2-1; D might be TRBD1 (6 bases). The ends were cut back, 3 bases at V and 4 bases at J, with 14 bases in the middle. CDR1 SGHRS and CDR2 YFSETQ come from the germline V gene. This CDR3 has 15 residues. CDR3 sequence: CASSWGQDRYNEQFF. The CDR3 DNA reads as TGCGCCAGCAGCTGGGGACAAGATCGGTACAATGAGCAGTTCTTC.

The table lists this clonotype with a few counts. The CDR3 DNA is TGCAGTGCTAGAGATGTAAGGAGACAGGGTCAGCTCGGGCCCCAGCATTTT. Encoded protein: CSARDVRRQGQLGPQHF. The chain combines TRBV20-1 with TRBJ1-5; 7 bases are a match to TRBD1. The V and J ends lost 0 bases and 9 bases, in that order; junction bases with no gene match: 17. The CDR3 is made up of 17 amino acids. Per the germline V gene, CDR1 is DFQATT and CDR2 is SNEGSKA (reference sequence).

A word on this clonotype: Just one base apart from a much larger clone, this may be a read error. The chain has TRBV30 and TRBJ1-6; D is ambiguous. V lost 6 bases and J lost 9, with 18 bases in between. The germline V gene encodes CDR1 GTSNPN and CDR2 SVGIG (reference sequence). The CDR3 runs 14 residues. CDR3 residues: CACSHGVDGSPLHF. The DNA of the CDR3 is TGTGCCTGCAGCCACGGGGTTGACGGTTCACCCCTCCACTTT.

This clonotype was detected ten times or more. This rearrangement joins TRBV7-6 to TRBJ1-1; tentatively, D is TRBD1 (5 bases). This CDR3 contains 16 residues. Per the germline V gene, CDR1 is SGHVS and CDR2 is FNYEAQ. Trimming left V 1 base short and J 9 bases short, with 21 bases between. CDR3 in amino acids: CASSLEVPRGEGKAFF. The DNA for the CDR3 is TGTGCCAGCAGCTTAGAAGTCCCCCGGGGGGAAGGTAAAGCTTTCTTT.

In its sample, this clonotype was seen many times. The V and J genes are TRBV9 and TRBJ2-7, with 11 bases matching TRBD2. V shed 0 bases, J shed 2 bases, and the junction held 7 bases outside the gene matches. Germline CDR1 reads SGDLS; CDR2 reads YYNGEE. CDR3 size: 17 residues. CDR3 nucleotides: TGTGCCAGCAGCGTAGGTGCTAGCGGGAGGACGACCTACGAGCAGTACTTC. It yields the protein CASSVGASGRTTYEQYF.

In its sample, this clonotype was seen many times. The chain couples TRBV12-3 or TRBV12-4 to TRBJ2-3, with TRBD2 matching 10 bases. The CDR3 runs 16 residues. J gave up 5 bases and V 3 bases, and 8 bases lay outside the gene matches. CDR3: CASSLGLARLLDTQYF. Written as DNA, the CDR3 is TGTGCCAGCAGTTTGGGACTAGCGAGATTACTAGATACGCAGTATTTT.

This clonotype was found many times. The chain joins TRBV20-1 to TRBJ2-7, with 11 nucleotides matching TRBD2. This CDR3 has 15 residues. Germline assignment: CDR1 DFQATT and CDR2 SNEGSKA (reference sequence). V shed 5 bases, J shed 7 bases, and the junction held 13 bases outside the gene matches. This CDR3 reads CSAAPGASGRKEQYF. The CDR3, as DNA: TGCAGTGCTGCTCCTGGGGCTAGCGGGAGGAAAGAGCAGTACTTC.

This clonotype showed up just a few times. The CDR3 nucleotides are TGTGCCAGCAGTTACCCCGGGACAGGGGGAATACACGGCTACACCTTC. Amino acids: CASSYPGTGGIHGYTF. The J gene is TRBJ1-2, the V gene TRBV6-2 or TRBV6-3, with 11 bases fitting TRBD1. Germline lookup yields CDR1 MNHEY and CDR2 SVGEGT. The CDR3 covers 16 residues. The ends lost 2 bases at V and 8 bases at J; junction bases unmatched: 10.

This clonotype was counted at least ten times. The rearrangement joins TRBV27 to TRBJ2-1; D remains ambiguous. Germline CDR1 is MNHEY and CDR2 is SMNVEV (reference sequence). V was pared by 3 bases and J by 3 bases, with 9 bases between. This CDR3 region has 14 residues. The CDR3 sequence is CASSFGLIYNEQFF. DNA for the CDR3: TGTGCCAGCAGTTTCGGGCTTATCTACAATGAGCAGTTCTTC.

This clonotype showed up just a few times. Here the CDR3 reads CASSSYTTGNGYTF. CDR3 DNA: TGTGCCAGCAGTTCCTATACGACAGGGAATGGCTACACCTTC. The chain joins TRBV7-2 to TRBJ1-2; 7 positions match TRBD1. Germline V gives CDR1 SGHTA, CDR2 FQGNSA. V was pared by 6 bases and J by 6 bases, with 10 bases of the junction left unmatched. The CDR3 contains 14 residues.

This clonotype was counted between two and nine times. V gene TRBV12-3 or TRBV12-4 combines with J gene TRBJ1-5; perhaps TRBD1 as D (5 bases). Between the trimmed V and J ends, which lost 3 bases and 0 bases, there was a span of 12 bases. This CDR3 is 16 amino acids long. The CDR3 loop is CASSLSQAYSNQPQHF. The CDR3 DNA sequence: TGTGCCAGCAGTTTGTCACAGGCATATAGCAATCAGCCCCAGCATTTT.

This clonotype was detected ten times or more. The chain employs TRBV12-3 or TRBV12-4 and TRBJ1-1; the match to TRBD1 covers 8 bases. V lost 5 bases and J lost 1; bases outside the gene matches: 6. The CDR3 has 15 residues. CDR3 amino acids: CASSLYRGTNTEAFF. In DNA form, the CDR3 reads TGTGCCAGCAGTCTCTACAGGGGGACGAACACTGAAGCTTTCTTT.

The gene calls are TRBV7-8 and TRBJ2-1, with 12 positions matching TRBD1. The CDR3 covers 15 residues. Germline assignment: CDR1 SGHVS and CDR2 FQNEAQ. The V gene end was trimmed by 5 bases and the J gene end by 5 bases; junction bases not matched to a gene: 4. The CDR3 DNA follows: TGTGCCAGCAGCCGGGACAGGGGGCTAGACAATGAGCAGTTCTTC. This translates into CASSRDRGLDNEQFF.